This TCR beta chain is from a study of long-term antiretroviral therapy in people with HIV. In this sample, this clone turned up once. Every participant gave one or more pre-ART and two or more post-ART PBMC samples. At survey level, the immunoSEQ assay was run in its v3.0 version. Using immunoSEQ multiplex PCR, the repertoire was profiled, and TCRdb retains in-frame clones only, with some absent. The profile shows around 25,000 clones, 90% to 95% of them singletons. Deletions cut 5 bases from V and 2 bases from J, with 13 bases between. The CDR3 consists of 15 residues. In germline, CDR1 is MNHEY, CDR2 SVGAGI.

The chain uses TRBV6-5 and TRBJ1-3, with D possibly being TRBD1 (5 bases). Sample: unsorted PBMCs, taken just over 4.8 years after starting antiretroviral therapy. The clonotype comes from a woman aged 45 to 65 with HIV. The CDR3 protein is CASSTGGDPGNTIYF. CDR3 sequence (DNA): TGTGCCAGCAGTACGGGGGGTGACCCTGGAAACACCATATATTTT.